The present T cell receptor (beta chain) was sequenced within a study of blood T cell repertoires in COVID-19. The wider study: Collection of acute and convalescent COVID-19 samples took place in the United States, Italy and Spain. Nucleic acid was either cDNA or gDNA, and it came from T cells, B-cell-depleted T cells, or PBMCs.

Assay: immunoSEQ multiplex PCR; the TCRdb copy retains only in-frame clones and omits some. The table records about 220,000 clones, approximately 80% of them present only once. Trimming took 0 bases from V and 2 from J; bases not matched to a gene: 4. Germline loops: CDR1 SGHDT, CDR2 YYEEEE. This CDR3 spans 16 amino acids. The study recruited people aged about 18 to 95 years across 20 to 30 US areas. Cohort 3 donors counted as recovered after two negative PCRs, clearance, or resolved symptoms. The TCR sequence derives from an older woman who had recovered from COVID-19. The sample comprised PBMCs or T cells enriched from blood (not recorded which). The genes are TRBV5-6 and TRBJ2-5; 10 bases map to TRBD2. The CDR3 sequence is CASSLASGSGQETQYF. CDR3 sequence (DNA): TGTGCCAGCAGCTTGGCTAGCGGGAGTGGTCAAGAGACCCAGTACTTC.